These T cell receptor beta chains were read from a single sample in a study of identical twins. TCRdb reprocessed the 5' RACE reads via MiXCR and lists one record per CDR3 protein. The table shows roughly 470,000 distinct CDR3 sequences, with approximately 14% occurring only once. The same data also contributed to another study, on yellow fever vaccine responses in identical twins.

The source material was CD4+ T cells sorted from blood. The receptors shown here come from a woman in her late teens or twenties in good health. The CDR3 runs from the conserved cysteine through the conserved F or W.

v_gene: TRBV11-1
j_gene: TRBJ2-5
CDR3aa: CASSQGDRGIQETQYF

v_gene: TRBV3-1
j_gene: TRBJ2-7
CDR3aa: CASRRGSSYEQYF

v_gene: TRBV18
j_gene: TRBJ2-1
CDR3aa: CASSPISGSYNEQFF

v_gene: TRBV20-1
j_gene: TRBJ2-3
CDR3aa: CRTPRREETDTQYF

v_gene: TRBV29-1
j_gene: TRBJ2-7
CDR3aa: CSVGGRMTYEQYF

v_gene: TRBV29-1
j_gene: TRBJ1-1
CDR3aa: CSGGGGRPDTEAFF

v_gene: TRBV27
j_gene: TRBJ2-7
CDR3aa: CASSLARDRGYEQYF

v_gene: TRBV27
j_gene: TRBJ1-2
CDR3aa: CASSTSRGGVGYTF

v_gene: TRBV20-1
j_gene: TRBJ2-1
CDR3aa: CSARRTGGRSEQFF

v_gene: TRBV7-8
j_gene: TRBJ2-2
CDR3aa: CASRQNKNGELFF

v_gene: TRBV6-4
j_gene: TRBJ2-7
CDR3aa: CASSDTTCPYEQYF

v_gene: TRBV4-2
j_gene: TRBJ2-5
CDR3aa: CASSEGLAGETQYF

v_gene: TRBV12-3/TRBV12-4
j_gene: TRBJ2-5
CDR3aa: CASSDTGRETQYF

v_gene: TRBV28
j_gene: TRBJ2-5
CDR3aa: CASSSRQGGLETQYF

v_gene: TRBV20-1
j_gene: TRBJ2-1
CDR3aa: CSAIGGPSYNEQFF

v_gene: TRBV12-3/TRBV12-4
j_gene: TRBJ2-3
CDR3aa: CASRAREWGDTQYF

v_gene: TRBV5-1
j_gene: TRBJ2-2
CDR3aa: CASSSRQGTGELFF

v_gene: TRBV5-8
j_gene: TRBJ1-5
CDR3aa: CASSFAGLSNQPQHF

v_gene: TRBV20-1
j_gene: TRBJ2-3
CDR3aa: CSARVRGRASLDTQYF

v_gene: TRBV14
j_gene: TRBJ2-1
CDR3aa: CASSQDWLAGVNEQFF

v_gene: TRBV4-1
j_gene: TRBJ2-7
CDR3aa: CASSQDRGHYEQYF

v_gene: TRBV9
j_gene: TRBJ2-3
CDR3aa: CASSVVGGPSTDTQYF

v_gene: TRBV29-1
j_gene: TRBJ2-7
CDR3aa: CSVDKGGGHEQYF

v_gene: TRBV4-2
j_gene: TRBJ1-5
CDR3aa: CASSQDRAGPLRSQHF

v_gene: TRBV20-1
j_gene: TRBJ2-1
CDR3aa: CSAGQGPYGEQFF

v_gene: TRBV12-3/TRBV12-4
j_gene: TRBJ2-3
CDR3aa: CASTFLAGGRNTQYF

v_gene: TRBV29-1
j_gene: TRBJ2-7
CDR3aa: CSVGGPRLSGEQYF

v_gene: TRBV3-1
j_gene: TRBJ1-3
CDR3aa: CASSQELGAGNTIYF